This paragraph reports one T cell receptor (beta chain). One end of the junction does not line up with germline, which may come from a read error. There are 13 residues in the CDR3. Germline lookup yields CDR1 SQVTM and CDR2 ANQGSEA. Multiple V-beta primers and a C-beta primer amplified TCRB from RNA. TCRB-specific cDNA synthesis used about 0.5 ug of total RNA. TCRdb re-called the multiplex PCR reads through MiXCR, storing one row per CDR3 protein. The sample lists 15,000 to 25,000 distinct CDR3 sequences; approximately 70% were seen once. This entry belongs to a study of tumor-infiltrating lymphocytes in glioblastoma multiforme.

This chain joins TRBV29-1 and TRBJ2-5; maybe TRBD1 (5 bases). This TCR derives from a male donor with glioblastoma. The sample comprised peripheral blood. The CDR3 here is CSVESAREDTQYF. CDR3 DNA sequence: TGCAGCGTTGAATCTGCCAGGGAAGATACCCAGTACTTC. Based on the CDR3 plus reference TRBV29-1 and TRBJ2-5, the full variable domain is SAVISQKPSRDICQRGTSLTIQCQVDSQVTMMFWYRQQPGQSLTLIATANQGSEATYESGFVIDKFPISRPNLTFSTLTVSNMSPEDSSIYLCSVESAREDTQYFGPGTRLLVL.